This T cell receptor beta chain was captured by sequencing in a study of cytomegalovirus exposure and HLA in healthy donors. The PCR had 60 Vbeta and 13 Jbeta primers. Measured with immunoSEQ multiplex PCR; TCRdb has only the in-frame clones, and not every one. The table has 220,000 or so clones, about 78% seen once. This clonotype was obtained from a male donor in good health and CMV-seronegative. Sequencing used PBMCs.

The CDR3: CASSLLPRGPQETQYF. DNA of the CDR3: TGTGCCAGCAGCTTATTACCCAGGGGGCCTCAAGAGACCCAGTACTTC. The genes are TRBV7-2 and TRBJ2-5; 8 positions agree with TRBD1. J gave up 2 bases and V 2 bases, and 7 bases lay outside the gene matches. Germline loops: CDR1 SGHTA, CDR2 FQGNSA. The length of the CDR3 is 16 residues.